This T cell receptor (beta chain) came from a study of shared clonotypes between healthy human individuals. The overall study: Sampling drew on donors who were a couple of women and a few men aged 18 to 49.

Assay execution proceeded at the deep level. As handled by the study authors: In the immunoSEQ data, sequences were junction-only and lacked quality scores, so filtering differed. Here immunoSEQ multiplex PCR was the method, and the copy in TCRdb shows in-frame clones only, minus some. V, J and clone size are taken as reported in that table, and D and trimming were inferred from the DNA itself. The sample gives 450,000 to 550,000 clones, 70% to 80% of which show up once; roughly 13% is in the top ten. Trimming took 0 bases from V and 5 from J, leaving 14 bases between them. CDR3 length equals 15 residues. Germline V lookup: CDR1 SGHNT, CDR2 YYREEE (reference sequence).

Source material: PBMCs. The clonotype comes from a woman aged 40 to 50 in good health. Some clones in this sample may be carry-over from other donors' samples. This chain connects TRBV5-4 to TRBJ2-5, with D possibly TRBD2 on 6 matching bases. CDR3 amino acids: CASSLDGGIYETQYF. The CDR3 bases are TGTGCCAGCAGCTTGGACGGCGGGATCTATGAGACCCAGTACTTC.